This record covers a single TCR beta chain. Its antigen is still unknown. This sample is part of a study of T cell clones after liver transplantation. Study-wide context: As an antigen-independent comparator, third-party-reactive TCRbeta sequences came from pre-transplant mixed lymphocyte reactions. Patients counted as tolerant after at least one year off all immunosuppression, enzymes not exceeding twice normal. Whole-study results and caveats: Small, mixed patient groups and varying post-transplant times limit these conclusions.

TCRdb's copy holds only in-frame clones and misses some; the assay was immunoSEQ multiplex PCR. The sample consists of about 51,000 clones, roughly nine tenths of them appearing once. This sequence was found in a human patient who received a liver transplant. T cells may partly derive from the graft donor. Material: CD8+ T cells from blood, obtained 12 months after liver transplant.

The DNA of the CDR3 is TGTGCCAGCAGCCCTGGGACAGTCTACGAGCAGTACTTC. Protein product: CASSPGTVYEQYF. This chain links TRBV27 with TRBJ2-7; the match to TRBD1 covers 7 bases. This CDR3 is 13 amino acids long. The junction had 5 bases not matched to a gene; V was cut back by 6 bases and J by 3 bases. Germline V CDR1 and CDR2: MNHEY, SMNVEV (reference sequence).